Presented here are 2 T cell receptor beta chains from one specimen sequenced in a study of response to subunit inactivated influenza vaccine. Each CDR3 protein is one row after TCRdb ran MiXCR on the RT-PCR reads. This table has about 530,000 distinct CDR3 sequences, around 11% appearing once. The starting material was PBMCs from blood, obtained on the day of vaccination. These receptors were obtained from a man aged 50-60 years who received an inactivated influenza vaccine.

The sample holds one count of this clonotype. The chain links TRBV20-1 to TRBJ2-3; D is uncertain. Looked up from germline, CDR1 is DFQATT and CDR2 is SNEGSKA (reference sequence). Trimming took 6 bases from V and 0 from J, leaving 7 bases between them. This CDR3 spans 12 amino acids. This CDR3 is CSATASTDTQYF. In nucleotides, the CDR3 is TGCAGTGCCACGGCAAGCACAGATACGCAGTATTTT.

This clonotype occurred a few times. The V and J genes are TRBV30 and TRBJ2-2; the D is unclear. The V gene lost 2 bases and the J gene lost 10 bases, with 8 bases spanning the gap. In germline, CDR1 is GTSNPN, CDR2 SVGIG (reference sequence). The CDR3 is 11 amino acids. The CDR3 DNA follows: TGTGCCTGGAGTCCCGGGCAGGAGCTGTTTTTT. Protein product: CAWSPGQELFF.